The 8 T cell receptor beta chains given below trace back to one sample, sequenced in a study of blood T cell repertoires in COVID-19. The protocol was immunoSEQ multiplex PCR, while the TCRdb copy is restricted to in-frame clones and leaves out a portion. The table shows 150,000 or so clones, with less than 85% occurring only once. What was sequenced was peripheral blood. The receptors originated from a woman in her sixties with COVID-19, enrolled during active disease.

About this clone: At one of its ends the junction is not consistent with the germline gene, which may arise from a read error. V is TRBV7-7 and J is TRBJ2-1; D is unclear. CDR3 length: 15 amino acids. The germline V gene encodes CDR1 SSHAT and CDR2 FNYEAQ (reference sequence). The CDR3 loop reads CASSLIGASYNEQFF. The CDR3 DNA follows: TGTGCTAGCAGCTTGATCGGAGCCTCCTACAATGAGCAGTTCTTC.

This clone was detected only a few times. The J gene is TRBJ1-1, the V gene TRBV2; 9 bases are a match to TRBD1. Germline lookup yields CDR1 SNHLY and CDR2 FYNNEI. This CDR3 contains 15 residues. V was clipped by 6 bases and J by 4 bases; unmatched bases: 9. CDR3 DNA: TGTGCCAGCAGAAGGACAGGGGTAGTAGGCACTGAAGCTTTCTTT. Translation gives CASRRTGVVGTEAFF.

The chain joins TRBV5-6 to TRBJ2-3, with 12 bases aligning to TRBD2. Trimming removed 4 bases from V and 7 bases from J; junction bases left unmatched: 10. The CDR3 is 16 amino acids. Per the germline V gene, CDR1 is SGHDT and CDR2 is YYEEEE. The CDR3 here is CASSPGTSGRTYTQYF. The CDR3 DNA reads as TGTGCCAGCAGCCCTGGGACTAGCGGGCGTACTTATACGCAGTATTTT.

The V call is TRBV11-3, the J call TRBJ1-1; possibly TRBD1 for D (6 bases). Germline values: CDR1 SGHNT, CDR2 YENEEA. V lost 5 bases and J 6 bases, leaving 13 bases between the germline ends. CDR3 length equals 13 residues. The CDR3, as DNA: TGTGCCAGCAGCCTGGACAGCGGGGCTGAAGCTTTCTTT. Translated: CASSLDSGAEAFF. The full variable domain, its missing parts supplied by reference TRBV11-3 and TRBJ1-1, is EAGVVQSPRYKIIEKKQPVAFWCNPISGHNTLYWYLQNLGQGPELLIRYENEEAVDDSQLPKDRFSAERLKGVDSTLKIQPAELGDSAVYLCASSLDSGAEAFFGQGTRLTVV.

The rearrangement joins TRBV19 to TRBJ2-3, with TRBD2 identical over 9 bases. CDR3 length equals 16 residues. CDR1 is LNHDA and CDR2 is SQIVND in the germline V gene (reference sequence). Trimming at V came to 7 bases and at J to 0 bases, leaving 8 bases not matched to a gene. The CDR3 region has the DNA TGTGCCAGTAAGTCTAGCGGGACGCCGAGCACAGATACGCAGTATTTT. It codes for CASKSSGTPSTDTQYF.

The DNA for the CDR3 is TGTGCCAGCAGCCGGACAGGGGGAAGTTTTTTCTCTGGGGCCAACGTCCTGACTTTC. Translated, it gives CASSRTGGSFFSGANVLTF. The gene calls are TRBV4-2 and TRBJ2-6, with TRBD1 matching 10 bases. Germline assignment: CDR1 LGHNA and CDR2 YNFKEQ. J gave up 0 bases and V 4 bases, and 9 bases lay outside the gene matches. The length of the CDR3 is 19 residues.

The chain uses TRBV15 and TRBJ2-2; 14 nucleotides line up with TRBD2. Germline CDR1 and CDR2: LNHNV and YYDKDF (reference sequence). V dropped 1 base and J dropped 6; count of bases not matched to a gene: 7. The CDR3 is 18 amino acids. The CDR3 DNA is TGTGCCACCAGCAGAGGGACTAGCGGGAGGTGGCAATCCGGGGAGCTGTTTTTT. Protein: CATSRGTSGRWQSGELFF.

The chain has TRBV11-2 and TRBJ1-1; D call uncertain. This CDR3 is 17 amino acids long. Trimming pared 1 base from V and 0 bases from J, leaving 15 bases between. Germline CDR1 and CDR2: SGHAT and FQNNGV. CDR3 DNA: TGTGCCAGCAGCTTAGCTGCGTCAGGCGATATGAACACTGAAGCTTTCTTT. Its protein is CASSLAASGDMNTEAFF.